These 18 T cell receptor beta chains were sequenced from one sample in a study of cytomegalovirus exposure and HLA in healthy donors (dated by TCRdb to the late 2010s). The library was generated by the immunoSEQ multiplex PCR assay. As stored in TCRdb, this immuneACCESS dataset retains in-frame rearrangements with V and J assigned. A fraction of the clones does not appear; measured against another copy, unresolved V genes explain less than half of the discrepancy, and the remainder lacks a known reason. In all, the sample holds 180,000 or so clones, and 85% to 90% of those were seen once. The top ten constitute 1.4% of the sample. Sequenced input: PBMCs. These receptors were obtained from a woman in her twenties or thirties in good health and CMV-seronegative.

V and J are TRBV18 and TRBJ1-1; unclear D gene. Germline CDR1 is KGHSH and CDR2 is LQKENI. This CDR3 region has 13 residues. V was shortened by 6 bases and J by 0 bases, with 8 bases between the two germline ends. Here the CDR3 DNA reads TGTGCCAGCTCCGCAACGGTGAACACTGAAGCTTTCTTT. Its translation is CASSATVNTEAFF.

J is TRBJ2-7 and V is TRBV7-8; 9 bases map to TRBD2. Germline V lookup: CDR1 SGHVS, CDR2 FQNEAQ. This CDR3 comprises 15 residues. V lost 4 bases, J lost 3 bases, and 7 bases stayed unmatched. The CDR3 DNA sequence: TGTGCCAGCAGCTACCTAGCGGGGTCAGACTACGAGCAGTACTTC. Amino acid sequence: CASSYLAGSDYEQYF.

The sample holds a few counts of this clone. The V and J genes are TRBV18 and TRBJ1-1; no clear D. The CDR3 extends over 14 amino acids. The germline gives CDR1 KGHSH, CDR2 LQKENI. The germline V and J ends were trimmed by 2 bases and 1 base, with 8 bases remaining between them. The CDR3 loop is CASSPEQANTEAFF. CDR3 nucleotide sequence: TGTGCCAGCTCACCAGAGCAGGCGAACACTGAAGCTTTCTTT. Full variable domain (rest looked up from reference TRBV18 and TRBJ1-1): NAGVMQNPRHLVRRRGQEARLRCSPMKGHSHVYWYRQLPEEGLKFMVYLQKENIIDESGMPKERFSAEFPKEGPSILRIQQVVRGDSAAYFCASSPEQANTEAFFGQGTRLTVV.

The rearrangement joins TRBV5-1 to TRBJ2-1; tentative D call: TRBD1 (6 bases). Trimming left V 0 bases short and J 3 bases short, with 10 bases between. Germline V CDR1 and CDR2: SGHRS, YFSETQ. The CDR3 length is 15 residues. CDR3 loop: CASSLGGQHYNEQFF. The CDR3 nucleotides read TGCGCCAGCAGCTTGGGGGGGCAGCACTACAATGAGCAGTTCTTC.

The V gene is TRBV18, the J gene TRBJ1-5; D might be TRBD1 (5 bases). This CDR3 has 16 amino acids. Germline V gene sequence: CDR1 KGHSH, CDR2 LQKENI. V was clipped by 1 base and J by 1 base, with 11 bases between them. The CDR3 DNA reads TGTGCCAGCTCACCACGGGGGGTGGCGAGCAATCAGCCCCAGCATTTT. It specifies CASSPRGVASNQPQHF.

The chain uses TRBV5-1 and TRBJ2-1; a possible D gene is TRBD2 (6 bases). Germline lookup yields CDR1 SGHRS and CDR2 YFSETQ. The germline V and J ends were trimmed by 1 base and 7 bases, with 18 bases remaining between them. This CDR3 spans 16 amino acids. This chain's CDR3 is CASSLNRDWARNEQFF. Written as DNA, the CDR3 is TGCGCCAGCAGCTTGAACCGGGACTGGGCGAGAAATGAGCAGTTCTTC.

This rearrangement joins TRBV7-8 to TRBJ1-5; 7 positions match TRBD1. Germline CDR1 reads SGHVS; CDR2 reads FQNEAQ. V was clipped by 5 bases and J by 11 bases; unmatched bases: 15. There are 15 residues in the CDR3. The CDR3 bases are TGTGCCAGCAGCCCGATCGGAGGGGGCGGAGGAGCCCAGCATTTT. As protein: CASSPIGGGGGAQHF.

This clone was recorded only once. This rearrangement joins TRBV6-5 to TRBJ2-1; 7 bases fit TRBD2. CDR3 size: 15 residues. Germline-derived CDR1 and CDR2 are MNHEY and SVGAGI. Trimming at V came to 6 bases and at J to 8 bases, leaving 13 bases not matched to a gene. CDR3 protein: CASSDGTTQSDEQFF. The CDR3 bases are TGTGCCAGCAGCGACGGGACTACCCAGTCCGATGAGCAGTTCTTC.

V gene TRBV11-3 combines with J gene TRBJ2-7; no clear D gene. Between the trimmed V and J ends, which lost 2 bases and 2 bases, there was a span of 16 bases. The CDR3 is made up of 16 amino acids. CDR1 and CDR2 (germline): SGHNT, YENEEA. CDR3 residues: CASSLYLVTLTYEQYF. In DNA form, the CDR3 reads TGTGCCAGCAGCTTATATTTAGTTACTCTGACCTACGAGCAGTACTTC. The entire variable domain, with the rest obtained from reference TRBV11-3 and TRBJ2-7, is as follows: EAGVVQSPRYKIIEKKQPVAFWCNPISGHNTLYWYLQNLGQGPELLIRYENEEAVDDSQLPKDRFSAERLKGVDSTLKIQPAELGDSAVYLCASSLYLVTLTYEQYFGPGTRLTVT.

This rearrangement joins TRBV9 to TRBJ2-7; 11 nucleotides agree with TRBD2. The CDR3 contains 16 residues. With V trimmed by 0 bases and J by 3 bases, 5 bases remained unmatched. CDR1 SGDLS and CDR2 YYNGEE come from the germline V gene. The CDR3 coding sequence is TGTGCCAGCAGCGTAGGAACTAGCGGGGGTATCTACGAGCAGTACTTC. It codes for CASSVGTSGGIYEQYF.

The sample holds a few counts of this clone. This chain connects TRBV19 to TRBJ1-1, with 8 bases lining up with TRBD1. The J segment lost 4 bases and the V segment lost 4 bases, leaving 2 bases of the junction unmatched. The CDR3 runs to 13 residues. CDR1 LNHDA and CDR2 SQIVND come from the germline V gene (reference sequence). CDR3 loop: CASSTTGGTEAFF. For the CDR3, the DNA is TGTGCCAGTAGTACAACAGGGGGCACTGAAGCTTTCTTT.

This chain joins TRBV19 and TRBJ1-6; the match to TRBD1 covers 10 bases. The CDR3 runs to 13 residues. Looked up from germline, CDR1 is LNHDA and CDR2 is SQIVND (reference sequence). Trimming cost V 7 bases and J 9 bases; bases outside gene matches: 3. The CDR3 sequence is CASTGTGVSPLHF. The CDR3 region has the DNA TGTGCCAGTACCGGGACAGGGGTTTCACCCCTCCACTTT.

The chain has TRBV15 and TRBJ2-5; D may be TRBD1 (5 bases). The CDR3 totals 17 residues. Germline V CDR1 and CDR2: LNHNV, YYDKDF (reference sequence). Deletions cut 5 bases from V and 4 bases from J, with 23 bases between. The CDR3 coding sequence is TGTGCCACCAGCTCAGTAGTCCAGGGCGAAGGGCGAGAGACCCAGTACTTC. It is translated as CATSSVVQGEGRETQYF. The complete variable domain, with remaining parts taken from reference TRBV15 and TRBJ2-5, reads DAMVIQNPRYQVTQFGKPVTLSCSQTLNHNVMYWYQQKSSQAPKLLFHYYDKDFNNEADTPDNFQSRRPNTSFCFLDIRSPGLGDTAMYLCATSSVVQGEGRETQYFGPGTRLLVL.

V usage is TRBV19 and J usage is TRBJ2-4; 10 nucleotides line up with TRBD2. There are 19 residues in the CDR3. Trimming removed 2 bases from V and 0 bases from J; junction bases left unmatched: 10. Germline V gives CDR1 LNHDA, CDR2 SQIVND (reference sequence). The CDR3, as DNA: TGTGCCAGTAGTATATGGGGCCTAGCGGGGGATCTAGCCAAAAACATTCAGTACTTC. The encoded protein is CASSIWGLAGDLAKNIQYF.

V usage is TRBV9 and J usage is TRBJ1-1; TRBD1 matches 11 bases. The CDR3 runs 15 residues. Germline V CDR1 and CDR2: SGDLS, YYNGEE. Trimming took 4 bases from V and 10 from J; bases not matched to a gene: 12. The CDR3: CASSPPGGQGEGAFF. CDR3 DNA sequence: TGTGCCAGCAGCCCTCCGGGGGGACAGGGGGAAGGAGCTTTCTTT.

The rearrangement joins TRBV19 to TRBJ2-3, with 8 bases aligning to TRBD2. The CDR3 contains 17 residues. The V gene's germline CDR1 is LNHDA and CDR2 SQIVND (reference sequence). With 1 base clipped from V and 2 bases from J, the junction kept 8 bases outside the gene matches. The CDR3 bases are TGTGCCAGTAGTATAGTCGGAGCGGGGGCCGTCACAGATACGCAGTATTTT. Its translation is CASSIVGAGAVTDTQYF. Combining the CDR3 with reference TRBV19 and TRBJ2-3 gives the whole variable domain DGGITQSPKYLFRKEGQNVTLSCEQNLNHDAMYWYRQDPGQGLRLIYYSQIVNDFQKGDIAEGYSVSREKKESFPLTVTSAQKNPTAFYLCASSIVGAGAVTDTQYFGPGTRLTVL.

This clone was counted once. The J gene is TRBJ1-2, the V gene TRBV5-6, with D perhaps matching TRBD1 (6 bases). Trimming removed 2 bases from V and 1 base from J, with 12 bases in between. The germline V gene encodes CDR1 SGHDT and CDR2 YYEEEE. The CDR3 runs 15 residues. This CDR3 is CASSFRQEFNYGYTF. DNA of the CDR3: TGTGCCAGCAGCTTCCGACAGGAATTTAACTATGGCTACACCTTC.

The chain carries TRBV6-6 and TRBJ1-1; D might be TRBD1 (6 bases). V was shortened by 5 bases and J by 0 bases, with 10 bases between the two germline ends. From germline, CDR1 is MNHNY and CDR2 SVGAGI (reference sequence). The CDR3 is 14 amino acids. CDR3 residues: CASSTNRVNTEAFF. The DNA for the CDR3 is TGTGCCAGCAGTACTAACAGGGTGAACACTGAAGCTTTCTTT.